Below are 9 T cell receptor beta chains sequenced from a single sample in a study of blood T cell repertoires in COVID-19 (TCRdb year 2020). To prepare the library, the immunoSEQ multiplex PCR assay was applied. In its TCRdb copy, this immuneACCESS table keeps in-frame sequences only and misses some clones. Where compared with another copy, unresolved V genes explain less than half of these, and the others have no known cause. This sample lists roughly 200,000 clones; around 86% were detected once. The top ten clones comprise around 25% of the sample. Sequenced sample: PBMCs or T cells enriched from blood (not recorded which). These receptors were taken from a woman aged 40 to 50 in a cohort exposed to, infected with or recovered from COVID-19 (not recorded which).

The chain recombines TRBV3-1 (or the pseudogene TRBV3-2) with TRBJ1-4; D is perhaps TRBD1 (5 bases). Germline loops: CDR1 LGHDT, CDR2 YNNKEL (reference sequence). The CDR3 runs 14 residues. Trimming stripped 1 base from V and 8 bases from J, with 11 bases between. CDR3 loop: CASSQGGGSEKLFF. The CDR3 DNA reads as TGTGCCAGCAGCCAAGGCGGGGGATCGGAAAAACTGTTTTTT.

V gene TRBV29-1 combines with J gene TRBJ2-1; tentative D call: TRBD1 (6 bases). Germline V gives CDR1 SQVTM, CDR2 ANQGSEA. The V gene lost 5 bases and the J gene lost 4 bases, with 15 bases spanning the gap. The CDR3 has 14 residues. The CDR3 region has the DNA TGCAGCGTTCATCTCCCAGGACAGTACAATGAGCAGTTCTTC. Amino acid sequence: CSVHLPGQYNEQFF.

The V and J genes are TRBV18 and TRBJ2-1, with 11 bases identical to TRBD2. This CDR3 region has 16 residues. Per germline, CDR1 KGHSH and CDR2 LQKENI. V trimming: 0 bases; J trimming: 8 bases; junction bases outside the gene matches: 6. The CDR3 nucleotides read TGTGCCAGCTCACCACCGGTACTAGCGGGAGTCGATGAGCAGTTCTTC. Protein: CASSPPVLAGVDEQFF.

The genes are TRBV9 and TRBJ1-6; TRBD1 matches at 7 bases. The CDR3 runs to 15 residues. Germline trimming cut 4 bases from V and 9 bases from J; bases unmatched to any gene: 10. Germline lookup yields CDR1 SGDLS and CDR2 YYNGEE. The DNA of the CDR3 is TGTGCCAGCAGCCCAGGAGGGGGCAGAGGTTCACCCCTCCACTTT. Protein: CASSPGGGRGSPLHF.

V gene TRBV27 combines with J gene TRBJ1-2; D gene ambiguous. The CDR3 covers 14 residues. V was clipped by 3 bases and J by 8 bases, with 16 bases between them. Germline-derived CDR1 and CDR2 are MNHEY and SMNVEV (reference sequence). This CDR3 is CASSFGRGDGGYTF. The CDR3 DNA reads TGTGCCAGCAGTTTTGGCAGAGGAGACGGGGGCTACACCTTC.

The chain combines TRBV5-1 with TRBJ2-1; 8 bases are shared with TRBD1. Trimming removed 4 bases from V and 2 bases from J; junction bases left unmatched: 8. The CDR3 is 16 amino acids. Looked up from germline, CDR1 is SGHRS and CDR2 is YFSETQ. The CDR3 DNA sequence: TGCGCCAGCAGCCCGACCGACAGGGGAACCTACAATGAGCAGTTCTTC. Translated, it gives CASSPTDRGTYNEQFF.

The genes are TRBV6-4 and TRBJ1-1; D is uncertain. The CDR3 totals 15 residues. Deletions cut 2 bases from V and 1 base from J, with 11 bases between. Germline assignment: CDR1 MRHNA and CDR2 SNTAGT. Written as DNA, the CDR3 is TGTGCCAGCAGTGACACGGTTGGAGAGAACACTGAAGCTTTCTTT. Protein: CASSDTVGENTEAFF.

The J gene is TRBJ2-1, the V gene TRBV6-2 or TRBV6-3, with TRBD2 matching 8 bases. V was clipped by 4 bases and J by 6 bases; unmatched bases: 2. The germline gives CDR1 MNHEY, CDR2 SVGEGT. The CDR3 totals 13 residues. The CDR3 region is CASSSTSVNEQFF. CDR3 sequence (DNA): TGTGCCAGCAGTTCGACTAGCGTCAATGAGCAGTTCTTC.

The chain links TRBV29-1 to TRBJ1-1; D unclear. Germline-derived CDR1 and CDR2 are SQVTM and ANQGSEA. CDR3 length: 13 residues. The V and J ends lost 7 bases and 4 bases respectively, with 16 bases between them. The CDR3 sequence: CSAKGPGSTEAFF. For the CDR3, the DNA is TGCAGCGCGAAAGGTCCAGGCAGCACTGAAGCTTTCTTT.